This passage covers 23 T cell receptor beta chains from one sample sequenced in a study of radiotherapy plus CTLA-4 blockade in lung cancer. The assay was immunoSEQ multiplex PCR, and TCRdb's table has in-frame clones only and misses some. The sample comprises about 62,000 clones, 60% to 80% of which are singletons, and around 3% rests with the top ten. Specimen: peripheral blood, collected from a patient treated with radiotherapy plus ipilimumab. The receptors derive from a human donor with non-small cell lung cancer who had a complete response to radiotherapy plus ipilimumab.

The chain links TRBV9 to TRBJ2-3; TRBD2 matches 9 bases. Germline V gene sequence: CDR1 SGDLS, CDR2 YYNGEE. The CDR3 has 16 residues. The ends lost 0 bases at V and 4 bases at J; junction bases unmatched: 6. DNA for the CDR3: TGTGCCAGCAGCGTAGTCGGTAGCGGGGGCCCAGATACGCAGTATTTT. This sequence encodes CASSVVGSGGPDTQYF. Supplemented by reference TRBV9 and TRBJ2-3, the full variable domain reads DSGVTQTPKHLITATGQRVTLRCSPRSGDLSVYWYQQSLDQGLQFLIQYYNGEERAKGNILERFSAQQFPDLHSELNLSSLELGDSALYFCASSVVGSGGPDTQYFGPGTRLTVL.

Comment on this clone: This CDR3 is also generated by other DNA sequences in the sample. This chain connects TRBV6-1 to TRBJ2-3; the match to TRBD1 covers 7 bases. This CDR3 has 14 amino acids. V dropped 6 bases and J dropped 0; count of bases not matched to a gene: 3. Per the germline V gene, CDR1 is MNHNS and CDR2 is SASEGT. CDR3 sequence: CASRDRTSTDTQYF. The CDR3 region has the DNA TGTGCCAGCAGGGACAGGACTAGCACAGATACGCAGTATTTT.

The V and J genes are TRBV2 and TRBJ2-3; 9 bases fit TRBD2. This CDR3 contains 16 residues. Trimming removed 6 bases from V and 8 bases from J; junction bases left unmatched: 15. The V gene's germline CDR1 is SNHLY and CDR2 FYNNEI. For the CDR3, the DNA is TGTGCCAGCAGCTCAAACTTAGCGGGAGCACTTGGTACGCAGTATTTT. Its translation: CASSSNLAGALGTQYF.

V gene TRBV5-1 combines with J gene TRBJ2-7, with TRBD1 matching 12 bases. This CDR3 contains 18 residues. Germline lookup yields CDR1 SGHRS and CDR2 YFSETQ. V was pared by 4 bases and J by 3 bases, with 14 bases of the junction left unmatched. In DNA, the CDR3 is TGCGCCAGCAGCGCCTGGGACAGGGGGCGCATAGTTGGCTACGAGCAGTACTTC. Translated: CASSAWDRGRIVGYEQYF.

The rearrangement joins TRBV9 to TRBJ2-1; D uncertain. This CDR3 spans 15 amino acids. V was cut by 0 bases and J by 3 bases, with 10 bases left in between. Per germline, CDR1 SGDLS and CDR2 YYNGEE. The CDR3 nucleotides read TGTGCCAGCAGCGTAGGAGGCACAATCTACAATGAGCAGTTCTTC. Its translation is CASSVGGTIYNEQFF.

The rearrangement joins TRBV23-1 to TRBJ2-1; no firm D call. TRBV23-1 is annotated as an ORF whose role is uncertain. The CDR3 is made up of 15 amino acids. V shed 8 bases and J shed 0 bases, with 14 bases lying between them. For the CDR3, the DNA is TGCGCCAGCCCTCACGAGGTTAGCTCCTACAATGAGCAGTTCTTC. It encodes CASPHEVSSYNEQFF.

CDR3 bases: TGTGCCAGCAGTCGAGATGGGCAGTTAGGTTTTGAAGCTTTCTTT. Its translation is CASSRDGQLGFEAFF. This chain uses TRBV6-5 with TRBJ1-1, with D uncertain. The germline CDR1 and CDR2 sequences are MNHEY and SVGAGI. V was pared by 5 bases and J by 7 bases, with 20 bases between. The CDR3 extends over 15 amino acids.

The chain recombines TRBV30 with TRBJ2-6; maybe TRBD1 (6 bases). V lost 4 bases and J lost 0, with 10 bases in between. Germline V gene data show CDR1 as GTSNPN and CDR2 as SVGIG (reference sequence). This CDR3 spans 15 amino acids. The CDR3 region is CAWNRGHSGANVLTF. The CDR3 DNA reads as TGTGCCTGGAATCGGGGACACTCTGGGGCCAACGTCCTGACTTTC.

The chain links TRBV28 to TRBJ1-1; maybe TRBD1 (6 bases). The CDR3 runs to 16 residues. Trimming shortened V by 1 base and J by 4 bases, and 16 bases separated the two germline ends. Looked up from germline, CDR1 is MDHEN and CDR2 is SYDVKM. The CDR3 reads CASSLFTAGAGTEAFF. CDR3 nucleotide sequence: TGTGCCAGCAGTTTATTCACGGCAGGGGCGGGCACTGAAGCTTTCTTT.

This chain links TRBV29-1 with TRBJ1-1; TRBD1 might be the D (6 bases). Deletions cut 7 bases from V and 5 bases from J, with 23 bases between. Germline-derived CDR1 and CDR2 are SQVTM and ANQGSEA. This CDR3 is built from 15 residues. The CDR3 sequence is CSAEGGGGLWTEAFF. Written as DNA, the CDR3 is TGCAGCGCCGAAGGTGGCGGGGGCCTATGGACTGAAGCTTTCTTT.

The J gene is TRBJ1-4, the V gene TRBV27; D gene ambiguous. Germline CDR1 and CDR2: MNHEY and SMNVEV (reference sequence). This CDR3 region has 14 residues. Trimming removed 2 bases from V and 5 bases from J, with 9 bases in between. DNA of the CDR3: TGTGCCAGCAGTTTAACTCCCTTAAATGAAAAACTGTTTTTT. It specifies CASSLTPLNEKLFF.

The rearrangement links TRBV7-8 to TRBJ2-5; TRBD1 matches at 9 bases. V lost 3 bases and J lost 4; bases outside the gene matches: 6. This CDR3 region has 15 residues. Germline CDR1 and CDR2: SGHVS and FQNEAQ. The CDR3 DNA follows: TGTGCCAGCAGCTTGGGACAGGGTCGGTCAGAGACCCAGTACTTC. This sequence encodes CASSLGQGRSETQYF.

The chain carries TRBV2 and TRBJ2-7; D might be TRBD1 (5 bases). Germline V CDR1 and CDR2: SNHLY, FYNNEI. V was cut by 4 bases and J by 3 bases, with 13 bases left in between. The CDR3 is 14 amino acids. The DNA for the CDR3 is TGTGCCAGCAGTGGGGGCATCCTTGGCTACGAGCAGTACTTC. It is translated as CASSGGILGYEQYF.

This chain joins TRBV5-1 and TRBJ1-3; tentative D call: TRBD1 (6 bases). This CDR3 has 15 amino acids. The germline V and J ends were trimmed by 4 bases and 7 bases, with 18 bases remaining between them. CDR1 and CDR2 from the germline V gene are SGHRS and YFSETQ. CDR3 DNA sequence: TGCGCCAGCAGCCCGACAGGACAACCGGGTAACACCATATATTTT. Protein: CASSPTGQPGNTIYF.

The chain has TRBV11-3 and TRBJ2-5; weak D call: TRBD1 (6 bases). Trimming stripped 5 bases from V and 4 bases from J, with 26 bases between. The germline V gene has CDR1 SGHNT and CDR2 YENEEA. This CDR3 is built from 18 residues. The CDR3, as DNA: TGTGCCAGCAGCCCGGGGAACAGGGCATGGGAAGGCGCAGAGACCCAGTACTTC. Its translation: CASSPGNRAWEGAETQYF.

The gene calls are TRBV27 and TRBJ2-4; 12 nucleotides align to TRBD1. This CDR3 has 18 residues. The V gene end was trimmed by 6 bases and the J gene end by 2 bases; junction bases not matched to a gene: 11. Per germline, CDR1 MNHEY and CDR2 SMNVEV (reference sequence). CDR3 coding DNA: TGTGCCAGCAGGTCCGGGACAGGGGGCGTGGGGTCCAAAAACATTCAGTACTTC. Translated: CASRSGTGGVGSKNIQYF.

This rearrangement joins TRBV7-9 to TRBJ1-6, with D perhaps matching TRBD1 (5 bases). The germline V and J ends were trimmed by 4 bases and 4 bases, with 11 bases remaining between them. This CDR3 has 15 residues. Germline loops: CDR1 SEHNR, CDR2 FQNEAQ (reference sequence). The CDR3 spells CASSYGGGYNSPLHF. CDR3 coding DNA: TGTGCCAGCAGCTACGGGGGAGGTTATAATTCACCCCTCCACTTT.

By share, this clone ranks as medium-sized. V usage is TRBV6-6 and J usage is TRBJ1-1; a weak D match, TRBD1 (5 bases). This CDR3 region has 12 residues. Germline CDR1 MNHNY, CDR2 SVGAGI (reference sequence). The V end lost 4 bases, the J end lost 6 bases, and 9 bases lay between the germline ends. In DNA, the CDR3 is TGTGCCAGCAGTTCCAGGGTCCCTGAAGCTTTCTTT. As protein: CASSSRVPEAFF.

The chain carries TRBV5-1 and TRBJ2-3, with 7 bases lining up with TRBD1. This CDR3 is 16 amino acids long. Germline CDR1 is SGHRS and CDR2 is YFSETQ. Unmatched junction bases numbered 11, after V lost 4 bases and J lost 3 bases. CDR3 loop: CASSQRTGVVTDTQYF. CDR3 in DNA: TGCGCCAGCAGCCAGCGAACAGGGGTTGTAACAGATACGCAGTATTTT.

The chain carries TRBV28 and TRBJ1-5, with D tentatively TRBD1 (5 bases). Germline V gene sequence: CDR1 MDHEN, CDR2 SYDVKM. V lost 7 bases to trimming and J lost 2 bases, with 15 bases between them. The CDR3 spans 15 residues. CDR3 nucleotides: TGTGCCAGCAACGGTGGCGGGGCCGGCAATCAGCCCCAGCATTTT. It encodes CASNGGGAGNQPQHF.

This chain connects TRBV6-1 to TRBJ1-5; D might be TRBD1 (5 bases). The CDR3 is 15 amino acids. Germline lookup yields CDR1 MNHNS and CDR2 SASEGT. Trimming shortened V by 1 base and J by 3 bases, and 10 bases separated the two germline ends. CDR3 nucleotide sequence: TGTGCCAGCAGTGAAGACAGGAGCTACAATCAGCCCCAGCATTTT. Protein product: CASSEDRSYNQPQHF.

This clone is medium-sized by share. The CDR3 DNA reads as TGTGCCAGTAGTACCACAGGGGGCAAAGGCGGCTACACCTTC. Translating it yields CASSTTGGKGGYTF. The rearrangement uses TRBV19 and TRBJ1-2; 9 bases are a match to TRBD1. The junction had 8 bases not matched to a gene; V was cut back by 4 bases and J by 8 bases. Germline V gene lookup returns CDR1 LNHDA and CDR2 SQIVND (reference sequence). This CDR3 is built from 14 residues. The full variable domain, rest sourced from reference TRBV19 and TRBJ1-2, is DGGITQSPKYLFRKEGQNVTLSCEQNLNHDAMYWYRQDPGQGLRLIYYSQIVNDFQKGDIAEGYSVSREKKESFPLTVTSAQKNPTAFYLCASSTTGGKGGYTFGSGTRLTVV.

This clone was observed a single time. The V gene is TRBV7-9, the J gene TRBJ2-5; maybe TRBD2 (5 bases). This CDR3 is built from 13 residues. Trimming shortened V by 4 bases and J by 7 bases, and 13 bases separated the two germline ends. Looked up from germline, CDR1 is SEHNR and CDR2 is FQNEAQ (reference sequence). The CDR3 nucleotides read TGTGCCAGCAGCTACTCAGATCGGGGGACCCAGTACTTC. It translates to CASSYSDRGTQYF.